Below, 27 T cell receptor beta chains from the same sample are listed, as sequenced in a study of CD8 T cells in ankylosing spondylitis. The study's findings and limits: Blood from ankylosing spondylitis patients appeared to carry a characteristic eight-variant TCR beta motif.

TCRdb independently ran MiXCR on the 5' RACE reads; one entry per CDR3 protein. The sample carries roughly 440,000 distinct CDR3 sequences, approximately 17% recorded once. These receptors' targets are unknown. Sample: blood, either unsorted or a sorted T cell fraction (not recorded which). These receptors were collected from a male donor with ankylosing spondylitis.

Only a few counts were recorded for this clonotype. This rearrangement joins TRBV4-3 to TRBJ2-3; 11 bases match TRBD2. V trimming: 0 bases; J trimming: 0 bases; junction bases outside the gene matches: 11. The length of the CDR3 is 20 residues. From germline, CDR1 is LGHNA and CDR2 YSLEER. The CDR3 DNA reads as TGCGCCAGCAGCCAAGATGTGACGCTAGCGGGAGGCACCAGCACAGATACGCAGTATTTT. It yields the protein CASSQDVTLAGGTSTDTQYF.

A few counts support this clonotype. V usage is TRBV3-1 and J usage is TRBJ2-3, with 11 bases that match TRBD2. Looked up from germline, CDR1 is LGHDT and CDR2 is YNNKEL (reference sequence). After removal of 4 bases from V and 11 bases from J, the junction contained 5 bases not matched to a gene. The CDR3 length is 13 residues. The CDR3 nucleotides are TGTGCCAGCAGCCTGACTAGCGGGATCGGGCAGTATTTT. Encoded protein: CASSLTSGIGQYF.

Only a few counts were recorded for this clonotype. CDR3 amino acids: CSTGHYNEQFF. CDR3 nucleotides: TGCAGTACGGGACACTACAATGAGCAGTTCTTC. The V and J genes are TRBV20-1 and TRBJ2-1; perhaps TRBD1 as D (6 bases). The CDR3 length is 11 residues. Germline V gives CDR1 DFQATT, CDR2 SNEGSKA (reference sequence). The V and J ends lost 8 bases and 3 bases respectively, with 8 bases between them.

This clonotype was picked up a small number of times. The J gene is TRBJ1-5, the V gene TRBV7-9; D perhaps matches TRBD1 (6 bases). V was clipped by 5 bases and J by 9 bases, with 14 bases between them. The CDR3 loop spans 13 amino acids. Germline loops: CDR1 SEHNR, CDR2 FQNEAQ (reference sequence). The CDR3 DNA follows: TGTGCCAGCAGCCTACAGGGCCCGAGGCCCCAGCATTTT. Translation gives CASSLQGPRPQHF.

In its sample, this clonotype was seen a few times. The genes are TRBV12-3 or TRBV12-4 and TRBJ2-2, with 8 bases identical to TRBD2. V shed 3 bases and J 0 bases; nucleotides not matched to a gene: 3. There are 16 residues in the CDR3. CDR3 bases: TGTGCCAGCAGTTTTGACGGGAGGGCGAACACCGGGGAGCTGTTTTTT. Amino acids: CASSFDGRANTGELFF.

For the CDR3, the DNA is TGTGCCAGCAGCGCCGGGACACACGGTAATTCACCCCTCCACTTT. This translates into CASSAGTHGNSPLHF. The chain uses TRBV9 and TRBJ1-6; perhaps TRBD1 as D (6 bases). The CDR3 extends over 15 amino acids. CDR1 and CDR2 (germline): SGDLS, YYNGEE. Trimming took off 3 bases at V and 6 bases at J, with 13 bases between the two ends.

This clonotype was seen a handful of times. The gene calls are TRBV2 and TRBJ2-3; D gene uncertain. The germline V gene encodes CDR1 SNHLY and CDR2 FYNNEI. The V end was cut by 6 bases, the J end by 6 bases, with 7 bases between. CDR3 length: 11 amino acids. The CDR3 sequence is CASRWWDTQYF. In nucleotides, the CDR3 is TGTGCCAGCAGGTGGTGGGATACGCAGTATTTT. Full variable domain (rest looked up from reference TRBV2 and TRBJ2-3): EPEVTQTPSHQVTQMGQEVILRCVPISNHLYFYWYRQILGQKVEFLVSFYNNEISEKSEIFDDQFSVERPDGSNFTLKIRSTKLEDSAMYFCASRWWDTQYFGPGTRLTVL.

This chain links TRBV5-1 with TRBJ2-1, with 10 positions matching TRBD2. Germline V lookup: CDR1 SGHRS, CDR2 YFSETQ. The V and J ends lost 0 bases and 2 bases, in that order; junction bases with no gene match: 2. The CDR3 consists of 16 residues. The CDR3 DNA sequence: TGCGCCAGCAGCTTGGGTAGCGGGAGGACCTACAATGAGCAGTTCTTC. Translated: CASSLGSGRTYNEQFF.

This rearrangement joins TRBV27 to TRBJ1-2; possible D gene TRBD1, 6 bases. Germline V gene data show CDR1 as MNHEY and CDR2 as SMNVEV (reference sequence). CDR3 length: 15 residues. Trimming cost V 5 bases and J 2 bases, with 15 bases left between them. The CDR3 loop is CASSLYADRNYGYTF. Here the CDR3 DNA reads TGTGCCAGCAGTCTATATGCGGACAGAAACTATGGCTACACCTTC.

This sequence joins TRBV30 and TRBJ2-3; maybe TRBD1 (5 bases). This CDR3 is 13 amino acids long. V was clipped by 5 bases and J by 1 base, with 10 bases between them. The germline V gene encodes CDR1 GTSNPN and CDR2 SVGIG (reference sequence). CDR3 in amino acids: CAWAQGRTDTQYF. As DNA, the CDR3 is TGTGCCTGGGCTCAGGGTCGCACAGATACGCAGTATTTT. The full variable domain, completed using reference TRBV30 and TRBJ2-3, is SQTIHQWPATLVQPVGSPLSLECTVEGTSNPNLYWYRQAAGRGLQLLFYSVGIGQISSEVPQNLSASRPQDRQFILSSKKLLLSDSGFYLCAWAQGRTDTQYFGPGTRLTVL.

In this sample, this clonotype turned up many times. The chain joins TRBV4-1 to TRBJ1-2, with a possible D match to TRBD1 (5 bases). V shed 3 bases and J shed 2 bases, with 13 bases lying between them. The CDR3 spans 15 residues. Germline V CDR1 and CDR2: MGHRA, YSYEKL. CDR3 protein: CASSQGTDANYGYTF. In DNA form, the CDR3 reads TGCGCCAGCAGCCAGGGGACGGACGCCAACTATGGCTACACCTTC.

The V and J genes are TRBV6-2 or TRBV6-3 and TRBJ1-2; 8 bases agree with TRBD1. Germline V gives CDR1 MNHEY, CDR2 SVGEGT. CDR3 size: 13 residues. The V and J ends lost 6 bases and 4 bases, in that order; junction bases with no gene match: 4. CDR3 nucleotides: TGTGCCAGCAGCTGGACAGGGACCTATGGCTACACCTTC. Translating it yields CASSWTGTYGYTF.

This clonotype was observed a handful of times. The chain carries TRBV7-6 and TRBJ2-2, with 10 bases aligning to TRBD1. Trimming removed 5 bases from V and 6 bases from J; junction bases left unmatched: 9. Germline CDR1 is SGHVS and CDR2 is FNYEAQ. The CDR3 has 16 amino acids. The CDR3 loop reads CASSNRTGGNAGELFF. The CDR3 DNA sequence: TGTGCCAGCAGCAACCGGACAGGGGGTAACGCCGGGGAGCTGTTTTTT.

V usage is TRBV6-1 and J usage is TRBJ2-1; perhaps TRBD2 as D (5 bases). CDR1 is MNHNS, CDR2 SASEGT, per germline. The CDR3 is 16 residues long. Deletions cut 3 bases from V and 0 bases from J, with 12 bases between. The CDR3 coding sequence is TGTGCCAGCAGTGACAGCGGAAGTAGCTCCTACAATGAGCAGTTCTTC. The encoded protein is CASSDSGSSSYNEQFF.

V usage is TRBV6-1 and J usage is TRBJ2-5; perhaps TRBD1 as D (6 bases). The germline CDR1 and CDR2 sequences are MNHNS and SASEGT. The CDR3 is 15 amino acids. The ends were cut back, 5 bases at V and 2 bases at J, with 15 bases in the middle. CDR3 sequence (DNA): TGTGCCAGCAGTAGGGACACCTTCCGACAAGAGACCCAGTACTTC. Encoded protein: CASSRDTFRQETQYF.

This clonotype was detected only a few times. The J gene is TRBJ1-1, the V gene TRBV5-1; 8 bases are shared with TRBD1. Per germline, CDR1 SGHRS and CDR2 YFSETQ. The CDR3 length is 16 residues. The V gene end was trimmed by 0 bases and the J gene end by 1 base; junction bases not matched to a gene: 5. CDR3 in amino acids: CASSLATGGGNTEAFF. CDR3 DNA: TGCGCCAGCAGCTTGGCAACAGGGGGAGGGAACACTGAAGCTTTCTTT.

This clonotype has just a few counts. The chain is built from TRBV12-3 or TRBV12-4 and TRBJ2-1, with D hard to call. The CDR3 extends over 12 amino acids. Trimming pared 3 bases from V and 6 bases from J, leaving 6 bases between. The CDR3 DNA reads as TGTGCCAGCAGTTTTCTAACCAATGAGCAGTTCTTC. Protein product: CASSFLTNEQFF.

The chain combines TRBV27 with TRBJ2-3; 10 nucleotides line up with TRBD2. The length of the CDR3 is 17 residues. V was pared by 0 bases and J by 3 bases, with 6 bases of the junction left unmatched. The V gene's germline CDR1 is MNHEY and CDR2 SMNVEV (reference sequence). The CDR3 loop reads CASSLSSLAGVTDTQYF. CDR3 coding DNA: TGTGCCAGCAGTTTATCGAGCCTAGCGGGAGTGACAGATACGCAGTATTTT.

There are many counts of this clonotype. The V and J genes are TRBV12-3 or TRBV12-4 and TRBJ2-7; D unclear. This CDR3 has 13 residues. V was cut by 2 bases and J by 2 bases, with 7 bases left in between. As DNA, the CDR3 is TGTGCCAGCAGTTTAAAACTACCCTACGAGCAGTACTTC. Translated, it gives CASSLKLPYEQYF.

Only a few counts were recorded for this clonotype. V usage is TRBV20-1 and J usage is TRBJ2-1; D may be TRBD1 (8 bases). The CDR3 spans 14 residues. With 4 bases removed from V and 8 bases from J, the gap between germline ends came to 18 bases. Germline CDR1 is DFQATT and CDR2 is SNEGSKA (reference sequence). CDR3 sequence (DNA): TGCAGTGCTACTAGACAGGGGAGGGGCGATGAGCAGTTCTTC. Translated: CSATRQGRGDEQFF.

V is TRBV19 and J is TRBJ1-2, with D hard to call. V lost 2 bases and J lost 2, with 15 bases in between. Germline V lookup: CDR1 LNHDA, CDR2 SQIVND (reference sequence). This CDR3 is built from 16 residues. Here the CDR3 DNA reads TGTGCCAGTAGTATATGGGCAGCACAGCTGAACTATGGCTACACCTTC. Amino acid sequence: CASSIWAAQLNYGYTF.

This clonotype was counted at least ten times. This chain uses TRBV12-3 or TRBV12-4 with TRBJ1-3; D may be TRBD1 (5 bases). The CDR3 sequence is 13 residues long. V dropped 6 bases and J dropped 2 bases, with 8 bases sitting between them. CDR3: CASSWDPGNTIYF. As DNA, the CDR3 is TGTGCCAGCAGCTGGGACCCTGGAAACACCATATATTTT.

The chain couples TRBV15 to TRBJ1-3; D remains unclear. This CDR3 has 13 residues. The V gene lost 3 bases and the J gene lost 4 bases, with 7 bases spanning the gap. From germline, CDR1 is LNHNV and CDR2 YYDKDF (reference sequence). CDR3 sequence (DNA): TGTGCCACCAGCAGTACCAGAGGAAACACCATATATTTT. Translated: CATSSTRGNTIYF.

The V call is TRBV7-8, the J call TRBJ1-5; TRBD1 agrees at 7 bases. The V gene's germline CDR1 is SGHVS and CDR2 FQNEAQ. V dropped 1 base and J dropped 4; count of bases not matched to a gene: 4. The CDR3 has 15 residues. CDR3 sequence reads: CASSLGPTGNQPQHF. The CDR3 nucleotides are TGTGCCAGCAGCTTAGGCCCGACAGGGAATCAGCCCCAGCATTTT.

The gene calls are TRBV2 and TRBJ2-1; 7 bases map to TRBD1. J lost 5 bases, V lost 11 bases, and 9 bases had no gene match. Germline-derived CDR1 and CDR2 are SNHLY and FYNNEI. The CDR3 is 13 amino acids. Here the CDR3 reads CAGSLDRHNEQFF. The CDR3, as DNA: TGTGCCGGATCGTTGGACAGGCACAATGAGCAGTTCTTC.

The V and J genes are TRBV7-9 and TRBJ1-6, with D possibly being TRBD1 (6 bases). The germline V and J ends were trimmed by 5 bases and 9 bases, with 17 bases remaining between them. There are 15 residues in the CDR3. The germline V gene encodes CDR1 SEHNR and CDR2 FQNEAQ (reference sequence). In DNA, the CDR3 is TGTGCCAGCAGCCGTTCCGGACAGTTAGTTTCACCCCTCCACTTT. This encodes CASSRSGQLVSPLHF.

The gene calls are TRBV12-3 or TRBV12-4 and TRBJ1-1; no clear D gene. Trimming removed 1 base from V and 8 bases from J, with 17 bases in between. This CDR3 has 15 residues. The CDR3 DNA is TGTGCCAGCAGTTTAGGAGAGGTTGGCGGCGGCGAAGCTTTCTTT. Protein sequence: CASSLGEVGGGEAFF.